This passage covers 14 T cell receptor beta chains from one sample sequenced in a study of T cell changes during pregnancy in multiple sclerosis. This table comes from immunoSEQ multiplex PCR, and its TCRdb copy is limited to in-frame clones, with some not included. The table includes around 50,000 clones, just over 90% detected once. The sample in question was CD8+ T cells from peripheral blood mononuclear cells, obtained in the second trimester of pregnancy. Every receptor here comes from a female donor with multiple sclerosis, enrolled in a pregnancy study.

The chain joins TRBV5-4 to TRBJ2-7; D not certain. The V end was cut by 2 bases, the J end by 0 bases, with 6 bases between. The CDR3 is 13 residues long. In germline, CDR1 is SGHNT, CDR2 YYREEE (reference sequence). CDR3 nucleotides: TGTGCCAGCAGCTTCAGTGGCTCCTACGAGCAGTACTTC. Translated: CASSFSGSYEQYF.

This rearrangement joins TRBV4-3 to TRBJ1-2; 9 bases are shared with TRBD1. In germline, CDR1 is LGHNA, CDR2 YSLEER. This CDR3 spans 16 amino acids. Unmatched junction bases numbered 7, after V lost 3 bases and J lost 2 bases. The CDR3 coding sequence is TGCGCCAGCAGCCATCAGACCGGGACAGGGAACTATGGCTACACCTTC. It yields the protein CASSHQTGTGNYGYTF.

The gene calls are TRBV28 and TRBJ1-1; 7 nucleotides agree with TRBD1. The length of the CDR3 is 16 residues. Germline V gene sequence: CDR1 MDHEN, CDR2 SYDVKM. Trimming cost V 5 bases and J 0 bases; bases outside gene matches: 9. The CDR3 protein is CASSPYRGAMNTEAFF. The DNA for the CDR3 is TGTGCCAGCAGTCCTTACAGGGGAGCAATGAACACTGAAGCTTTCTTT. Filled out from reference TRBV28 and TRBJ1-1, the complete variable domain reads DVKVTQSSRYLVKRTGEKVFLECVQDMDHENMFWYRQDPGLGLRLIYFSYDVKMKEKGDIPEGYSVSREKKERFSLILESASTNQTSMYLCASSPYRGAMNTEAFFGQGTRLTVV.

V gene TRBV6-6 combines with J gene TRBJ2-2; D unresolved. Looked up from germline, CDR1 is MNHNY and CDR2 is SVGAGI (reference sequence). The V end was cut by 5 bases, the J end by 5 bases, with 3 bases between. There are 11 residues in the CDR3. Here the CDR3 reads CASSPTGELFF. The CDR3 nucleotides read TGTGCCAGCAGTCCTACCGGGGAGCTGTTTTTT.

The CDR3 spells CASTINEGRIYEQYF. The CDR3 DNA follows: TGTGCCAGCACTATCAACGAGGGCAGGATCTACGAGCAGTACTTC. The V gene is TRBV27, the J gene TRBJ2-7, with D tentatively TRBD2 (5 bases). CDR3 length: 15 residues. V was trimmed by 7 bases and J by 3 bases, leaving 19 bases between them. Germline V CDR1 and CDR2: MNHEY, SMNVEV (reference sequence).

This sequence joins TRBV28 and TRBJ2-1; 10 nucleotides line up with TRBD2. The CDR3 consists of 16 residues. J lost 7 bases, V lost 6 bases, and 12 bases had no gene match. Germline V gene lookup returns CDR1 MDHEN and CDR2 SYDVKM. The CDR3 loop reads CASRIHRLAGANEQFF. The CDR3 DNA follows: TGTGCCAGCAGAATACACAGGCTAGCGGGGGCTAATGAGCAGTTCTTC.

The CDR3 loop reads CASSQSLLAGGATDTQYF. The CDR3 coding sequence is TGCGCCAGCAGCCAATCTTTACTAGCGGGGGGCGCAACAGATACGCAGTATTTT. This chain connects TRBV4-1 to TRBJ2-3; TRBD2 matches at 12 bases. Germline CDR1 and CDR2: MGHRA and YSYEKL. With V trimmed by 2 bases and J by 3 bases, 9 bases remained unmatched. The CDR3 runs to 18 residues.

This clone was observed a few times. The chain joins TRBV4-1 to TRBJ1-6; D possibly corresponds to TRBD1 (5 bases). The V gene's germline CDR1 is MGHRA and CDR2 YSYEKL. This CDR3 has 13 amino acids. Between the trimmed V and J ends, which lost 4 bases and 8 bases, there was a span of 9 bases. DNA for the CDR3: TGCGCCAGCAGCCCTGACAGATATTCACCCCTCCACTTT. Translating it yields CASSPDRYSPLHF.

This sequence joins TRBV18 and TRBJ1-5, with 9 bases that match TRBD1. CDR3 length equals 15 residues. Germline CDR1 and CDR2: KGHSH and LQKENI. V shed 4 bases, J shed 6 bases, and the junction held 7 bases outside the gene matches. The CDR3 region is CASSRDREKSQPQHF. The CDR3 region has the DNA TGTGCCAGCTCACGGGACAGGGAAAAGTCTCAGCCCCAGCATTTT.

The chain couples TRBV11-2 to TRBJ2-7; 11 bases agree with TRBD2. The CDR3 totals 16 residues. Germline V CDR1 and CDR2: SGHAT, FQNNGV. J was trimmed by 4 bases and V by 1 base; bases with no gene match: 6. In DNA, the CDR3 is TGTGCCAGCAGCTTAGTAGCGGGGGGGAGATTATACGAGCAGTACTTC. Its translation is CASSLVAGGRLYEQYF. Together with reference TRBV11-2 and TRBJ2-7, the CDR3 gives the full variable domain: EAGVAQSPRYKIIEKRQSVAFWCNPISGHATLYWYQQILGQGPKLLIQFQNNGVVDDSQLPKDRFSAERLKGVDSTLKIQPAKLEDSAVYLCASSLVAGGRLYEQYFGPGTRLTVT.

This chain links TRBV4-3 with TRBJ1-1, with 9 bases aligning to TRBD1. The CDR3 is made up of 16 amino acids. J lost 4 bases, V lost 1 base, and 7 bases had no gene match. CDR1 is LGHNA, CDR2 YSLEER, per germline. The CDR3 sequence: CASSQGARDRATEAFF. CDR3 coding DNA: TGCGCCAGCAGCCAAGGGGCCCGGGACAGGGCCACTGAAGCTTTCTTT.

The rearrangement links TRBV7-8 to TRBJ2-7, with 9 bases lining up with TRBD2. Germline values: CDR1 SGHVS, CDR2 FQNEAQ. The ends lost 1 base at V and 2 bases at J; junction bases unmatched: 0. CDR3 length equals 14 residues. CDR3 in amino acids: CASSLGTSAYEQYF. The CDR3 nucleotides read TGTGCCAGCAGCTTAGGGACTAGCGCCTACGAGCAGTACTTC.

CDR3 DNA: TGTGCCACCAGCAGAGGCGGGACAGGGAACCTTCCTGACACCGGGGAGCTGTTTTTT. Translation: CATSRGGTGNLPDTGELFF. The J gene is TRBJ2-2, the V gene TRBV15; 9 bases fit TRBD1. Germline lookup yields CDR1 LNHNV and CDR2 YYDKDF (reference sequence). This CDR3 contains 19 residues. V gave up 1 base and J gave up 3 bases; unmatched junction bases: 12.

The rearrangement uses TRBV5-5 and TRBJ2-2; no clear D gene. The CDR3 has 15 amino acids. Germline V gives CDR1 SGHKS, CDR2 YYEKEE (reference sequence). The V end was cut by 4 bases, the J end by 1 base, with 11 bases between. CDR3 protein: CASSPPQVNTGELFF. The CDR3 DNA is TGTGCCAGCAGCCCCCCGCAGGTGAACACCGGGGAGCTGTTTTTT.